The T cell receptor beta chain under discussion was sequenced for a study of CD8+ T cells in alopecia areata listed by TCRdb under 2018. Some background on the complete study: Treated patients were enrolled in an open-label pilot trial of oral tofacitinib at 5 to 10 mg twice daily for moderate-to-severe alopecia areata. Patients received tofacitinib for 6 to 18 months and were then followed off drug for 6 months to check for delayed response and recurrence. Disease severity in treated patients was measured with the SALT score, which quantifies the percentage of affected scalp surface area. The study used high-throughput TCRbeta sequencing to examine T cell clonal expansion in alopecia areata, in both the C3H/HeJ mouse model and human patients. In humans, TCRbeta sequencing was performed on scalp tissue and on sorted CD4+ and CD8+ peripheral blood T cells from healthy controls and from patients with patchy or totalis/universalis alopecia areata. Biopsies were taken from tofacitinib-treated patients at baseline and again at 4 and 24 weeks into treatment, and several of those patients also had a later scalp biopsy. Scalp clonality was compared across normal scalp (n=4), patchy alopecia areata scalp (n=8), and alopecia totalis/universalis scalp (n=8). RNA was extracted with the PAXgene miRNA kit for fixed scalp, the miRNeasy kit for PBMCs, and the RNeasy kit for mouse skin. TCRbeta CDR3 regions were amplified by immunoSEQ multiplex PCR using 35 Vbeta forward and 13 Jbeta reverse primers.

The label giving this sample's time point can be read as: around 24 weeks on oral tofacitinib. What the treatment or condition label conveys for this sample: oral pan-JAK inhibitor, 5-10 mg twice daily. From alopecia areata patients, peripheral blood was collected along with lesional scalp punch biopsies. Scalp biopsies from humans were placed right away in PAXgene tissue containers for fixation. For this chain, trimming is 6 bases at the V end and 2 bases at the J end, and the number of junction bases without a gene match is 7. The CDR3 covers 14 residues, taking in both the cysteine and the phenylalanine. The retained sequence is limited to the CDR3, 42 bases, with the frame set at the first base. CDR1 LNHDA and CDR2 SQIVND are derived from the germline V gene (reference sequence). Libraries were made using the immunoSEQ multiplex PCR assay. RNA was extracted from all samples and reverse transcribed into cDNA, which served as template for TCR sequencing. SuperScript III was used for first-strand cDNA synthesis, primed with a 2:1 mix of oligo-dT and random hexamers. Amplification bias was assessed with a synthetic immune receptor repertoire, and residual bias was removed computationally. As for the original processing: After raw reads were preprocessed to remove errors, the CDR3 was defined following IMGT conventions as running from the conserved cysteine to phenylalanine. Clonality was computed by normalizing Shannon entropy by log2 of the number of productive unique TCRs and subtracting the result from 1. Whether scalp clones were CD4 or CD8 was inferred by matching scalp TCRbeta sequences against CD4 and CD8 repertoires sorted from blood. TCRdb provides this immuneACCESS table in a form limited to in-frame rearrangements. Some clones are lacking; in checked studies, under half of them reflect an unresolved V gene, and why the rest are absent is not known. V, J and clone size are those of that table, while D and trimming were read from the DNA. This sample has thousands of clones in its table, and around four fifths of those were observed once. The ten largest clonotypes hold approximately 5% of the sample.

A note on this clone: The clone's antigen remains unknown. No base qualities exist here, and no much larger clone lies one base off it.

Beyond this particular receptor, the publication reports: Because the treated cohort was small and had only one nonresponder, larger studies are needed to examine links between baseline CD8+ expansion and response. During tofacitinib treatment, many expanded lesional clones stuck around in both scalp and blood, and this persistence may partly explain why relapse happens after treatment is stopped. With tofacitinib, both scalp clonality and the number of expanded CD8+ clones among the top 100 scalp clones went down significantly. Unlike mouse skin, where gammadelta T cells dominate, normal human skin contains resident alphabeta T cells that get sequenced too, which complicates analysis of the scalp TCR repertoire. Compared with normal scalp, lesional scalp, particularly in alopecia totalis/universalis, had higher clonality and more expanded CD8+ clones, which suggests antigenic drive. Compared with mice, TCR sequences shared between patients were less clear, possibly partly because of HLA diversity across the patient population.

The chain is assembled from TRBV19 and TRBJ2-7; TRBD1 agrees with 7 junctional bases. The receptor was derived from a human donor with alopecia areata. This specimen consisted of skin, obtained at week 24, from a patient treated with tofacitinib. The nucleotide sequence reads TGTGCCAGTAGCAAGGGACAGAGCCCCTACGAGCAGTACTTC. Its protein product is CASSKGQSPYEQYF.